This passage covers 19 T cell receptor beta chains from one sample sequenced in a study of T cells in Graves' hyperthyroidism and ophthalmopathy. Amplification of TCR beta CDR3 regions used RNA as the template. The HTBI primer set was used in a first-round RT-PCR of the TCR CDR3. TCRdb analysed the multiplex PCR reads with MiXCR anew, one entry per CDR3 protein. The repertoire holds nearly 250,000 distinct CDR3 sequences, approximately 25% seen once, with roughly 40% in the top ten. The specimen was blood. Receptors originate from a woman aged 40 to 50 with Graves' ophthalmopathy.

J is TRBJ2-2 and V is TRBV6-2 or TRBV6-3, with D possibly matching TRBD1 (5 bases). This CDR3 is 15 amino acids long. CDR1 and CDR2 (germline): MNHEY, SVGEGT. Trimming stripped 2 bases from V and 4 bases from J, with 11 bases between. DNA for the CDR3: TGTGCCAGCAGTTACAGGCAGGGATCCACCGGGGAGCTGTTTTTT. Its translation is CASSYRQGSTGELFF.

The rearrangement links TRBV7-9 to TRBJ1-1; 8 nucleotides align to TRBD1. This CDR3 spans 14 amino acids. Germline V gives CDR1 SEHNR, CDR2 FQNEAQ (reference sequence). Losses at the gene ends were 5 bases for V and 10 bases for J; bases not matched to a gene: 12. Written as DNA, the CDR3 is TGTGCCAGCAGCGAGTTCCAGGGGGCTGAGGGAGCTTTCTTT. It encodes CASSEFQGAEGAFF.

This clonotype was counted many times. The V and J genes are TRBV6-5 and TRBJ1-5; no reliable D call. Germline assignment: CDR1 MNHEY and CDR2 SVGAGI. Trimming shortened V by 6 bases and J by 7 bases, and 19 bases separated the two germline ends. The CDR3 contains 15 residues. CDR3 sequence: CASSPDRSGGQPQHF. The CDR3 DNA is TGTGCCAGCAGCCCGGACCGATCGGGTGGGCAGCCCCAGCATTTT.

This clonotype was observed at least ten times. With a much larger clone just one base away, this may be a read error. V and J are TRBV12-3 or TRBV12-4 and TRBJ2-5; TRBD2 matches at 8 bases. The CDR3 is 16 residues long. V was pared by 5 bases and J by 9 bases, with 17 bases of the junction left unmatched. The CDR3, as DNA: TGTGCCAGCAGTATCCCCGGGACTAGATTAAGAGAAGCCCAGTACTTC. This gives the protein CASSIPGTRLREAQYF.

The chain joins TRBV6-1 to TRBJ2-7; 9 nucleotides align to TRBD1. This CDR3 comprises 15 residues. The J segment lost 5 bases and the V segment lost 6 bases, leaving 11 bases of the junction unmatched. Germline CDR1 reads MNHNS; CDR2 reads SASEGT. The CDR3 DNA sequence: TGTGCCAGCAGAACATCGGGACAGGGTGGGAACGAGCAGTACTTC. Translating gives CASRTSGQGGNEQYF.

At least ten counts were recorded for this clonotype. This sequence joins TRBV20-1 and TRBJ2-7; 7 positions match TRBD1. Per germline, CDR1 DFQATT and CDR2 SNEGSKA (reference sequence). CDR3 length: 14 amino acids. V lost 6 bases to trimming and J lost 1 base; unmatched junction nucleotides: 9. The CDR3 protein is CSASKHRGSYEQYF. In DNA form, the CDR3 reads TGCAGTGCGTCCAAACACAGGGGTTCCTACGAGCAGTACTTC.

This chain links TRBV6-5 with TRBJ2-7, with TRBD1 matching 9 bases. The CDR3 has 17 residues. CDR1 and CDR2 from the germline V gene are MNHEY and SVGAGI. Trimming at V came to 0 bases and at J to 8 bases, leaving 14 bases not matched to a gene. The CDR3 sequence: CASSYSGEGQGIRKQYF. For the CDR3, the DNA is TGTGCCAGCAGTTACTCGGGAGAAGGACAGGGGATTAGGAAGCAGTACTTC.

This clonotype appeared many times. The chain uses TRBV6-2 or TRBV6-3 and TRBJ1-2; D might be TRBD1 (6 bases). The germline V gene encodes CDR1 MNHEY and CDR2 SVGEGT. This CDR3 region has 13 residues. The V end was cut by 4 bases, the J end by 6 bases, with 12 bases between. The CDR3 nucleotides read TGTGCCAGCAGTTGGAACAGGGAGAATGGCTACACCTTC. Translation gives CASSWNRENGYTF.

The chain combines TRBV4-3 with TRBJ2-5; 7 positions agree with TRBD2. V lost 2 bases, J lost 4 bases, and 7 bases stayed unmatched. Per germline, CDR1 LGHNA and CDR2 YSLEER. The CDR3 contains 15 residues. CDR3 sequence reads: CASSQTTGLRETQYF. The CDR3 DNA sequence: TGCGCCAGCAGCCAAACAACGGGACTACGAGAGACCCAGTACTTC.

In this sample, this clonotype turned up many times. The chain employs TRBV7-8 and TRBJ2-2; the D gene is possibly TRBD1 (5 bases). This CDR3 is 16 amino acids long. Trimming left V 1 base short and J 4 bases short, with 13 bases between. CDR1 is SGHVS, CDR2 FQNEAQ, per germline. In DNA form, the CDR3 reads TGTGCCAGCAGCTTAGTCGGGTCAGGGCCCACCGGGGAGCTGTTTTTT. Its protein product is CASSLVGSGPTGELFF.

About this clonotype itself: Compared with germline, one end of the junction differs, possibly owing to a read error. V usage is TRBV25-1 and J usage is TRBJ1-2, with TRBD1 identical over 9 bases. The CDR3 is 13 residues long. CDR1 and CDR2 from the germline V gene are MGHDK and SYGVNS. CDR3 residues: CASIRTGGAGYNF. The CDR3 DNA is TGTGCCAGCATCAGAACAGGGGGCGCTGGCTACAACTTC.

This clonotype showed up many times. The chain is built from TRBV28 and TRBJ2-5; 9 positions match TRBD2. Per the germline V gene, CDR1 is MDHEN and CDR2 is SYDVKM. V was pared by 4 bases and J by 6 bases, with 12 bases of the junction left unmatched. The CDR3 spans 16 residues. The CDR3 loop is CASSSPSGTKSQTQYF. CDR3 sequence (DNA): TGTGCCAGCAGTTCTCCTAGCGGGACAAAAAGCCAGACCCAGTACTTC.

There are many counts of this clonotype. The rearrangement uses TRBV20-1 and TRBJ1-1; 9 bases agree with TRBD1. V gave up 6 bases and J gave up 1 base; unmatched junction bases: 6. The germline V gene has CDR1 DFQATT and CDR2 SNEGSKA (reference sequence). CDR3 length: 14 residues. CDR3 protein: CSALPGQGNTEAFF. The CDR3 DNA reads as TGCAGTGCCCTACCGGGACAGGGGAACACTGAAGCTTTCTTT.

The J gene is TRBJ2-7, the V gene TRBV6-1, with D possibly TRBD2 on 5 matching bases. Deletions cut 6 bases from V and 7 bases from J, with 13 bases between. Germline assignment: CDR1 MNHNS and CDR2 SASEGT. This CDR3 has 12 residues. Here the CDR3 DNA reads TGTGCCAGCAGGAGGGCTCAAGGGGAGCAGTACTTC. This translates into CASRRAQGEQYF.

The chain recombines TRBV12-3 or TRBV12-4 with TRBJ1-5; TRBD1 matches at 7 bases. With V trimmed by 6 bases and J by 5 bases, 10 bases remained unmatched. The CDR3 sequence is 15 residues long. Here the CDR3 DNA reads TGTGCCAGCAGCGGAGGGACAGCGACCCATCAGCCCCAGCATTTT. It yields the protein CASSGGTATHQPQHF.

In its sample, this clonotype was seen many times. The J gene is TRBJ2-6, the V gene TRBV7-2; D possibly corresponds to TRBD1 (7 bases). V lost 11 bases and J 2 bases, leaving 10 bases between the germline ends. CDR3 length: 13 amino acids. Germline loops: CDR1 SGHTA, CDR2 FQGNSA. The CDR3 sequence: CASRGAGANVLTF. CDR3 DNA: TGTGCCTCCAGGGGGGCTGGGGCCAACGTCCTGACTTTC.

This clonotype was seen repeatedly, ten times or more. This chain uses TRBV27 with TRBJ1-5, with D hard to call. The germline V gene has CDR1 MNHEY and CDR2 SMNVEV (reference sequence). This CDR3 is 13 amino acids long. V lost 11 bases to trimming and J lost 3 bases, with 14 bases between them. The CDR3 coding sequence is TGTGCCCCTGAGACGGGAGACAATCAGCCCCAGCATTTT. This sequence encodes CAPETGDNQPQHF.

This clonotype was detected many times. The rearrangement joins TRBV11-1 to TRBJ2-6, with a tentative D call TRBD1 (6 bases). The CDR3 has 15 residues. Germline V gene lookup returns CDR1 SGHAT and CDR2 FQDESV (reference sequence). Deletions cut 5 bases from V and 0 bases from J, with 8 bases between. CDR3 sequence (DNA): TGTGCCAGCAGCGCCAGGGGCTCTGGGGCCAACGTCCTGACTTTC. The encoded protein is CASSARGSGANVLTF.

A few counts support this clonotype. The chain joins TRBV28 to TRBJ2-7, with TRBD2 identical over 10 bases. From germline, CDR1 is MDHEN and CDR2 SYDVKM. The J segment lost 4 bases and the V segment lost 1 base, leaving 7 bases of the junction unmatched. The CDR3 runs to 16 residues. CDR3 protein: CASSLSSSGSRYEQYF. The CDR3 DNA is TGTGCCAGCAGTTTATCTTCTAGCGGGAGTAGGTACGAGCAGTACTTC.